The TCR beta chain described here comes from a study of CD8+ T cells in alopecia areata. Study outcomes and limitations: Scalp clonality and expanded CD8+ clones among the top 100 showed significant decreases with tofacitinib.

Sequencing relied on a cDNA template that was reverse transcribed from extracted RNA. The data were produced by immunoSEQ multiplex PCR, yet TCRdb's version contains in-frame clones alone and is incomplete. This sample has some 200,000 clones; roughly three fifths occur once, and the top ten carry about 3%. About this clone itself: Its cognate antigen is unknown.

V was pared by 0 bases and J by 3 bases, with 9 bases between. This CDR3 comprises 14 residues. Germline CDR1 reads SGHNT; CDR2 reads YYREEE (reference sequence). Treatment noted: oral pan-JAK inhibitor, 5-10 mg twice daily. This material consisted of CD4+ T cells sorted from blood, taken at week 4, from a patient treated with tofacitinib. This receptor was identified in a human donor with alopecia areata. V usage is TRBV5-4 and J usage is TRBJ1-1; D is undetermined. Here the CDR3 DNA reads TGTGCCAGCAGCTTGGAGGTGGGTGACACTGAAGCTTTCTTT. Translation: CASSLEVGDTEAFF.